A single TCR beta chain is shown here with its context. The antigen this receptor binds is unknown. No much larger clone is present one base from it, and per-base qualities are unavailable. This entry belongs to a study of PD-1 blockade in classical Hodgkin lymphoma (dated by TCRdb to the early 2020s). Study-level background: Nivolumab dosing was 3 mg/kg intravenously every 2 weeks, continuing until either disease progression or unacceptable toxicity. A peripheral blood immune signature of response to PD-1 blockade in classical Hodgkin lymphoma was defined using TCR beta sequencing and CyTOF.

Genomic DNA was isolated using the Qiagen DNeasy kit from unsorted PBMCs as well as from negatively selected CD4+ and CD8+ fractions. TCR beta CDR3 regions were amplified by immunoSEQ multiplex PCR using primers annealing to V and J segments. Amplification bias was minimized using a synthetic immune receptor repertoire, and residual bias was removed computationally after sequencing. Regarding the original processing steps: Custom Python scripts were used to quantify repertoire diversity as the Shannon entropy index. Unsorted, CD4+ and CD8+ repertoires were examined separately, except in combined analyses, for which CD4+ and CD8+ sequences were merged in silico. Clonal expansion was defined as a frequency increase of at least 2-fold after treatment compared with C1D1, and clones undetected at baseline were assigned a pseudocount of 0.5. Singleton clones were defined as clones with 0 or 1 copy at C1D1, and non-singleton clones were defined as clones with 2 or more copies. Clones expanded in unsorted samples were annotated as CD4+, CD8+ or unknown by matching protein sequences in sorted samples from the same patient. Wilcoxon tests on paired samples were used to test changes in diversity from C1D1 to C4D1. Here the immuneACCESS table is served through TCRdb, limited to in-frame sequences with V and J called. Missing clones are a known gap in these copies; in checked studies unresolved V genes cover under half, and the rest lacks a known reason. The DNA was the basis for D and trimming; V, J and clone size are from that table. The sample table contains thousands of clones; only one count was recorded for roughly 80% of them. The ten largest account for about three fifths of the sample.

The CDR3 numbers 11 residues from cysteine through phenylalanine. This entry keeps only the CDR3 DNA: 33 bases, framed from base 1. Via the germline V gene (reference sequence), CDR1 is WNHNN and CDR2 SYGVQD. At the junction V is shortened by 3 bases and J by 6 bases, with 6 bases in between. In the paper's terms, the time point label means: cycle 1 day 1 (C1D1), immediately before nivolumab initiation. Relapse after autologous stem cell transplantation had occurred in all trial patients, and cohorts A, B and C were distinguished by prior brentuximab vedotin exposure. The trial cohort was composed of under 70 patients with relapsed/refractory classical Hodgkin lymphoma, for whom complete response, partial response or progressive disease was recorded as best overall response. In the multi-cohort phase II CheckMate 205 trial, trial patients received single-agent nivolumab. An independent review committee assessed best overall response by applying the 2007 International Working Group response criteria. Trial PBMCs were collected just before the start of nivolumab (C1D1) and during therapy at cycle 2 day 1 and cycle 4 day 1. Peripheral blood was collected in 8 mL Vacutainer Cell Preparation Tubes, from which PBMCs were isolated by centrifugation and then cryopreserved.

General study outcomes and caveats: By C4D1, a significant rise was seen in CD4+ TCR diversity but not in CD8+ TCR diversity (p=0.0027 vs p=0.16), and the rise was most apparent among complete responders (p=0.02). The study covered only a single clinical trial cohort, and the causes of the repertoire differences, possibly disease activity or prior therapy, were still not defined. Trial patients achieving complete response had baseline diversity similar to newly diagnosed patients, whereas partial responders and progressors had significantly lower diversity. Newly diagnosed patients were reported to have lower baseline TCR diversity than healthy donors, and relapsed/refractory patients were reported to have lower baseline TCR diversity still. Lower diversity was observed in patients in whom nivolumab was started less than 1 year after ASCT, and these patients were excluded from later analyses so that confounding by immune reconstitution would be avoided.

This chain joins TRBV10-1 to TRBJ2-7; the D gene identity is not certain. This receptor was obtained from a human donor with classical Hodgkin lymphoma. Here the sequenced sample was peripheral blood mononuclear cells (PBMCs), taken at baseline. CDR3 protein: CASSDLGEQYF. The DNA is TGCGCCAGCAGTGATCTAGGCGAGCAGTACTTC.